A single sample is the source of the 18 T cell receptor beta chains below, sequenced in a study of breast tumors, draining lymph nodes, adjacent tissues. TCRdb independently ran MiXCR on the multiplex PCR reads; one entry per CDR3 protein. The repertoire consists of 66,000 or so distinct CDR3 sequences, with 43% occurring once and the leading ten covering 8.4%. The sample comprised breast tumor tissue. These receptors were taken from a female donor with breast cancer. Some clones in this sample may be carry-over from other donors' samples.

A remark on this clonotype: A junction end diverges from the germline sequence, so it may reflect a read error. The rearrangement uses TRBV20-1 and TRBJ1-2, with TRBD1 matching 7 bases. This CDR3 region has 15 residues. The germline V gene encodes CDR1 DFQATT and CDR2 SNEGSKA (reference sequence). This chain's CDR3 is CSARDWGQTGYGYTF. The CDR3 bases are TGCAGTGCCAGAGATTGGGGACAGACCGGATATGGCTACACCTTC.

This clonotype appeared many times. The rearrangement joins TRBV5-8 to TRBJ1-2, with unresolved D. Germline V gene data show CDR1 as SGHTS and CDR2 as YDEGEE. The CDR3 covers 12 residues. V gave up 4 bases and J gave up 4 bases, with 8 bases separating them. The CDR3 protein is CASSQEFYGYTF. As DNA, the CDR3 is TGTGCCAGCAGCCAGGAGTTCTATGGCTACACCTTC.

The rearrangement joins TRBV28 to TRBJ2-6; the D gene is possibly TRBD2 (6 bases). The germline CDR1 and CDR2 sequences are MDHEN and SYDVKM. This CDR3 is 18 amino acids long. V was cut by 4 bases and J by 1 base, with 17 bases left in between. As DNA, the CDR3 is TGTGCCAGCAGTTACGGCGGGGTGAAGCTTTCTGGGGCCAACGTCCTGACTTTC. This codes for CASSYGGVKLSGANVLTF.

The rearrangement links TRBV9 to TRBJ1-2, with 8 bases identical to TRBD1. The trim removed 3 bases at V and 7 bases at J, leaving 8 bases unmatched. In germline, CDR1 is SGDLS, CDR2 YYNGEE. The CDR3 covers 14 residues. The CDR3 reads CASSASTGEAGYTF. CDR3 in DNA: TGTGCCAGCAGCGCATCGACAGGGGAGGCTGGCTACACCTTC.

Remarks on this clonotype: A much larger clone lies a single base off, so this may be a read error. J is TRBJ2-1 and V is TRBV14; TRBD2 aligns across 11 bases. The CDR3 has 17 residues. The germline gives CDR1 SGHDN, CDR2 FVKESK. CDR3 nucleotides: TGTGCCAGCAGCTCCTGGACTAGCGGGCGCTCCTACACTGAGCAGTTCTTC. It encodes CASSSWTSGRSYTEQFF.

This clonotype was counted a few times. Just one base apart from a much larger clone, this may be a read error. CDR3 protein: CSARGRWGGANNNEQFF. CDR3 in DNA: TGCAGTGCTAGAGGGCGGTGGGGCGGGGCAAATAACAATGAGCAGTTCTTC. This chain joins TRBV20-1 and TRBJ2-1, with D possibly being TRBD2 (6 bases). This CDR3 is built from 17 residues. V lost 1 base, J lost 5 bases, and 21 bases lay in between. Germline lookup yields CDR1 DFQATT and CDR2 SNEGSKA (reference sequence).

This clonotype was counted between two and nine times. The limits of the CDR3 on the DNA are not certain, so only TCRdb's listed CDR3 is given. The chain carries TRBV9 and TRBJ2-1; the table assigns TRBD1, which was not confirmed against the DNA. The germline gives CDR1 SGDLS, CDR2 YYNGEE. Counting both end residues, the CDR3 totals 21 amino acids. CDR3 loop: CASSFYICSAGRGRVYNEQFF.

This clonotype was seen many times. The genes are TRBV12-3 or TRBV12-4 and TRBJ1-6; possible D gene TRBD1, 6 bases. Trimming pared 7 bases from V and 9 bases from J, leaving 10 bases between. The CDR3 is made up of 12 amino acids. In DNA form, the CDR3 reads TGTGCCAGCACTGAGGGGGTTTCACCCCTCCACTTT. Amino acid sequence: CASTEGVSPLHF.

Of note for this clonotype: One end of the junction varies from germline; a read error may be responsible. The chain uses TRBV9 and TRBJ2-2; D uncertain. This CDR3 is built from 12 residues. The germline V gene encodes CDR1 SGDLS and CDR2 YYNGEE. CDR3 DNA: TGTGCCAGCAGCCCACACACAGGGGAGCTGTTTTTT. This sequence encodes CASSPHTGELFF.

The J gene is TRBJ1-3, the V gene TRBV6-6; 7 positions agree with TRBD1. With 0 bases clipped from V and 4 bases from J, the junction kept 6 bases outside the gene matches. Germline CDR1 is MNHNY and CDR2 is SVGAGI (reference sequence). The CDR3 totals 16 residues. This CDR3 reads CASSYSKTGSGNTIYF. The CDR3 region has the DNA TGTGCCAGCAGTTACTCGAAGACAGGGTCCGGAAACACCATATATTTT.

This clonotype has at least ten counts. This chain joins TRBV15 and TRBJ2-7, with TRBD1 identical over 8 bases. J gave up 6 bases and V 4 bases, and 8 bases lay outside the gene matches. This CDR3 has 14 residues. Germline CDR1 LNHNV, CDR2 YYDKDF (reference sequence). This chain's CDR3 is CATSIRQGAVEQYF. In DNA, the CDR3 is TGTGCCACCAGCATTAGGCAGGGGGCGGTCGAGCAGTACTTC.

The genes are TRBV6-5 and TRBJ2-7; D gene ambiguous. Germline lookup yields CDR1 MNHEY and CDR2 SVGAGI. The CDR3 runs to 13 residues. The germline V and J ends were trimmed by 0 bases and 6 bases, with 9 bases remaining between them. The CDR3 DNA follows: TGTGCCAGCAGTTACTCCAGGACCTCCGAGCAGTACTTC. Encoded protein: CASSYSRTSEQYF.

The chain carries TRBV5-1 and TRBJ1-1; TRBD1 might be the D (6 bases). Germline CDR1 SGHRS, CDR2 YFSETQ. There are 15 residues in the CDR3. Trimming cost V 0 bases and J 4 bases, with 13 bases left between them. For the CDR3, the DNA is TGCGCCAGCAGCTTGGAGACGGGGGCATCCACTGAAGCTTTCTTT. Its translation: CASSLETGASTEAFF.

This clonotype showed up many times. V is TRBV6-1 and J is TRBJ1-4, with 7 positions matching TRBD1. V lost 6 bases and J lost 4; bases outside the gene matches: 5. Germline V gene sequence: CDR1 MNHNS, CDR2 SASEGT. CDR3 length equals 14 residues. The CDR3 region is CASRPGQLNEKLFF. The DNA of the CDR3 is TGTGCCAGCAGACCGGGACAGCTTAATGAAAAACTGTTTTTT.

Written as DNA, the CDR3 is TGCAGTGCCGCCGGGAACACAGATACGCAGTATTTT. Protein product: CSAAGNTDTQYF. The chain couples TRBV20-1 to TRBJ2-3, with D perhaps matching TRBD2 (5 bases). Germline CDR1 reads DFQATT; CDR2 reads SNEGSKA (reference sequence). V lost 6 bases and J lost 2, with 9 bases in between. The CDR3 is 12 residues long.

This clonotype was counted ten times or more. The chain uses TRBV7-9 and TRBJ2-1; the D is unclear. Trimming left V 5 bases short and J 4 bases short, with 12 bases between. Germline V gene lookup returns CDR1 SEHNR and CDR2 FQNEAQ (reference sequence). CDR3 length: 14 residues. DNA for the CDR3: TGTGCCAGCAGCCCATCAGCGCCTTACAATGAGCAGTTCTTC. It is translated as CASSPSAPYNEQFF.

J is TRBJ2-7 and V is TRBV7-8, with 12 bases aligning to TRBD2. Trimming at V came to 1 base and at J to 4 bases, leaving 5 bases not matched to a gene. The germline V gene encodes CDR1 SGHVS and CDR2 FQNEAQ. The CDR3 runs to 16 residues. CDR3 sequence: CASSLGLAGVSYEQYF. The CDR3 bases are TGTGCCAGCAGCTTAGGACTAGCGGGAGTCTCGTACGAGCAGTACTTC.

In its sample, this clonotype was seen many times. The CDR3 sequence: CSARRQPNNEQFF. The CDR3, as DNA: TGCAGTGCTAGACGGCAGCCCAACAATGAGCAGTTCTTC. This chain uses TRBV20-1 with TRBJ2-1, with D unresolved. The length of the CDR3 is 13 residues. Trimming shortened V by 2 bases and J by 5 bases, and 10 bases separated the two germline ends. Germline assignment: CDR1 DFQATT and CDR2 SNEGSKA (reference sequence).